What follows is one T cell receptor beta chain and its context. Its antigen remains unknown. Following a re-call of the 5' RACE reads, TCRdb has one entry per CDR3 protein and lacks DNA. The sample includes about 540,000 distinct CDR3 sequences. The data are from a study of T cells expressing NK-cell markers. The overall study: Researchers got TCR beta repertoires out of sorted CD3+CD56+NKG2C+, CD3+CD56+NKG2C- and CD3+CD56-NKG2C+ T cells. Whole-study results and caveats: Expanded NKG2C+ T cell clones had unclear HCMV specificity. Several of the donors also had these clonotypes leading their CD3+CD56-NKG2C+ fraction.

CDR1 and CDR2 (germline): MGHDK, SYGVNS. This CDR3 is 16 amino acids long. Sample: blood T cells: a sorted CD56 or NKG2C T cell subset, CD4+ or CD8+ T cells, or bulk PBMC T cells (not recorded which). The clonotype comes from a man aged 18-30 years in good health. The chain is built from TRBV25-1 and TRBJ2-6. CDR3 residues: CASSEGRLSGANVLTF.